This TCR beta chain was sequenced for a study of T cell repertoires in cytomegalovirus infection (dated by TCRdb to the late 2010s). Notes on the research overall: Donor HLA type was relevant to the analysis, because carriage of CMV infection together with the matching HLA type was indicated by public TCR beta signatures.

Instrument used: Illumina HiSeq 1500. The raw public data were reprocessed by TCRdb itself: fastp quality trimming at Q25, MiXCR clonotype calling, in-frame beta chains only. Each entry merges the rows of one CDR3 protein and shows their most common DNA and genes. The sample table contains approximately 70,000 distinct CDR3 sequences; only one count was recorded for approximately 22% of them. The top ten hold almost 80% of the sample. As concerns this clonotype: Its antigen target is currently unknown. Base qualities are missing; no much larger clone stands one base away.

What the study reported, not specific to this receptor: The ex vivo response was dominated by HLA-C-restricted CMV-specific TCR beta clonotypes, which also provided the single most frequent clonotype in two of eight donors. In both this cohort and an independent cohort of some 380 donors, the cumulative frequency of public TCR beta family members distinguished carriers of CMV infection plus the relevant HLA type.

Taken from the germline V gene, the CDR1 and CDR2 loops are LGHNA and YNFKEQ. The CDR3 holds 14 amino acids from the cysteine to the phenylalanine. The kept DNA is CDR3 alone, 42 bases in frame from the first base. V sheds 0 bases and J sheds 5 bases, leaving 9 bases between their ends. Specimen: PBMCs, sequenced either directly or after in vitro stimulation (not recorded which). The clonotype originates from a human donor in good health (CMV status not recorded). Some clones in this sample may be carry-over from other donors' samples. The chain uses TRBV4-2 and TRBJ2-3; the D gene is not confidently resolved. The CDR3 here reads CASSQDNTLDTQYF. The nucleotides are TGTGCCAGCAGCCAAGATAACACCTTAGATACGCAGTATTTT.